The text below deals with one T cell receptor beta chain. Its antigen remains unidentified. The V and J ends lost 4 bases and 3 bases respectively, with 9 bases between them. Germline values: CDR1 ENHRY, CDR2 SYGVKD. The CDR3 totals 13 residues. This sample is part of a study of cytomegalovirus exposure and HLA in healthy donors. General study findings and limits: Most TCR sequences were uncommon, yet certain public TCRs appeared in many donors. It was found in a later analysis that first-cohort TCR clusters tended to co-occur in the 130 or so validation repertoires. In vitro testing confirmed three CMV-associated chains as specific for CMV antigens. Investigators reported over 150 TCR beta chains as tied to cytomegalovirus.

The table came from immunoSEQ multiplex PCR; TCRdb's copy has only in-frame clones and leaves some out. The sample includes tens of thousands of clones, roughly 89% seen only once; the top ten take approximately 1.5%. Sequencing was performed on PBMCs. The source is a woman aged 18-29 years in good health and CMV-seronegative. The V call is TRBV10-3, the J call TRBJ2-5; D possibly corresponds to TRBD1 (6 bases). The CDR3 bases are TGTGCCATCAGTGGGGCAGGGGAAGAGACCCAGTACTTC. This codes for CAISGAGEETQYF.